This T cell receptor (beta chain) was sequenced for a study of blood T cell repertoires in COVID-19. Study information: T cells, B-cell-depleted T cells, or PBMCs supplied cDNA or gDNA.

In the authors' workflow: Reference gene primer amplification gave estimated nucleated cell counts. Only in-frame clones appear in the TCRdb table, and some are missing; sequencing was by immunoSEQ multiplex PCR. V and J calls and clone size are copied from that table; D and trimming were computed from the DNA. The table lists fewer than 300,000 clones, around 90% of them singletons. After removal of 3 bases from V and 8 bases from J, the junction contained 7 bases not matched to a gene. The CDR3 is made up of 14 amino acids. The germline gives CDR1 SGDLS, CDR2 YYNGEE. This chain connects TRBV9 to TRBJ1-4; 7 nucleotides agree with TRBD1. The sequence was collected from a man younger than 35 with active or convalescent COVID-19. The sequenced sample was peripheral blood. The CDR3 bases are TGTGCCAGCAGCGGACAGGGTGCTCGGGAAAAACTGTTTTTT. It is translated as CASSGQGAREKLFF.